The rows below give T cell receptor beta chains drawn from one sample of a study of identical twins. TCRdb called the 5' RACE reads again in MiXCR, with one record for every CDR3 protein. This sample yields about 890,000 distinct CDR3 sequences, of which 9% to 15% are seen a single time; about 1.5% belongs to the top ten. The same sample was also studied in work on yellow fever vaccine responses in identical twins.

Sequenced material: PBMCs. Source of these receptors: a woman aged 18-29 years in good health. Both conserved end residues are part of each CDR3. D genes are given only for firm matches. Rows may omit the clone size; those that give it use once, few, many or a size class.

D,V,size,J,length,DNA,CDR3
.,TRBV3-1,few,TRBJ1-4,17,TGTGCCAGCAGCCAAGAAGTGTCGAGGGGAGGTGATGAAAAACTGTTTTTT,CASSQEVSRGGDEKLFF
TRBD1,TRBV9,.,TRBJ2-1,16,TGTGCCAGCAGCGTCAGTTGGGGACAGGGGGACAATGAGCAGTTCTTC,CASSVSWGQGDNEQFF
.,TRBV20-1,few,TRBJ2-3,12,TGCAGTGCTCCGAGACAGGCAGATACGCAGTATTTT,CSAPRQADTQYF
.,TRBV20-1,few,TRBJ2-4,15,TGCAGTGCTGTACAGTCTTCTGGAGCCAAAAACATTCAGTACTTC,CSAVQSSGAKNIQYF
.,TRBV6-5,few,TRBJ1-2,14,TGTGCCAGCAGTTACTTGCGGGGTTCCTATGGCTACACCTTC,CASSYLRGSYGYTF
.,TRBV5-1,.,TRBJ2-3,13,TGCGCCAGCAGATACACGAGCACAGATACGCAGTATTTT,CASRYTSTDTQYF
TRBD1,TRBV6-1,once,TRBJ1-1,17,TGTGCCAGCAGCCCGGGACAGGGGATGAACATGAACACTGAAGCTTTCTTT,CASSPGQGMNMNTEAFF
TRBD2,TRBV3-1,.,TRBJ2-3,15,TGTGCCAGCAGCCAAGGGGACTATATAACAGATACGCAGTATTTT,CASSQGDYITDTQYF
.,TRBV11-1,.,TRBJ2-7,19,TGTGCCAGCAGCTTAAGCCGGGACAGGGGAGGACTAGCGTCCCACGAGCAGTACTTC,CASSLSRDRGGLASHEQYF
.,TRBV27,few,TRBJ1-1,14,TGTGCCAGCAGTTTTATGGGGTATCACACTGAAGCTTTCTTT,CASSFMGYHTEAFF
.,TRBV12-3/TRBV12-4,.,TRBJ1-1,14,TGTGCCAGCAGTTTATCACGACAGCTATTTGAAGCTTTCTTT,CASSLSRQLFEAFF
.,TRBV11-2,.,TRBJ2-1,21,TGTGCCAGCAGCTTAGATCCCGGGGGTCTCGTTTCCAGCGGGCACTACAATGAGCAGTTCTTC,CASSLDPGGLVSSGHYNEQFF
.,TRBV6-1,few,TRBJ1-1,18,TGTGCCAGCAGTGAAGGGGTCGGAGCGAGGGGCATGTACACTGAAGCTTTCTTT,CASSEGVGARGMYTEAFF
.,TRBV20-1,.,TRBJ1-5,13,TGCAGTGCTCGAAGGACGGATAATCAGCTCCAGCATTTT,CSARRTDNQLQHF
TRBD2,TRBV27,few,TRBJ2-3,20,TGTGCCAGCAGTCCCCCCGGGGCTAGCGGTTGGTTACTCGACACAGATACGCAGTATTTT,CASSPPGASGWLLDTDTQYF
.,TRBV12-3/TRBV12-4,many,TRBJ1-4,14,TGTGCCAGCAGCCCCGAGGACGGAGAGGAAAAACTGTTTTTT,CASSPEDGEEKLFF
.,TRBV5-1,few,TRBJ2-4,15,TGCGCCAGCAGCCCCTGGGAGGGGGGCAAAAACATTCAGTACTTC,CASSPWEGGKNIQYF
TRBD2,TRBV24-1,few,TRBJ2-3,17,TGTGCCACCAGTGATATGGGACTAGCGGGAGTGCCGGGTACGCAGTATTTT,CATSDMGLAGVPGTQYF
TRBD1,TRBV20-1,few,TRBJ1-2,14,TGCAGTGCTAGAGGATCGGGACAGCCCAATGGCTACACCTTC,CSARGSGQPNGYTF
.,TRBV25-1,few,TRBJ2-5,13,TGTGCCAGCAGTAGACAGGTCCCAGAGACCCAGTACTTC,CASSRQVPETQYF
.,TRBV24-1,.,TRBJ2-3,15,TGTGCCACCAGTGATAGGGCGTCTAGCACAGATACGCAGTATTTT,CATSDRASSTDTQYF
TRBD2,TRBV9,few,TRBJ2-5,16,TGTGCCAGCAGGGGCGTCAGTGCGGGGGGTCAAGAGACCCAGTACTTC,CASRGVSAGGQETQYF
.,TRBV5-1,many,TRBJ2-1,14,TGCGCCAGCAGCTTGATGGACAACCACAATGAGCAGTTCTTC,CASSLMDNHNEQFF
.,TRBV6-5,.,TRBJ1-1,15,TGTGCCAGCAGTTACTCGGCCGGGGTGAGCACTGAAGCTTTCTTT,CASSYSAGVSTEAFF
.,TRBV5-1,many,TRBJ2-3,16,TGCGCCAGCAGCTTGGACGTAGGACGAGACACAGATACGCAGTATTTT,CASSLDVGRDTDTQYF
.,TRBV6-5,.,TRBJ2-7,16,TGTGCCAGCAGTTCCCCGACCACGACAGGACCCTACGAGCAGTACTTC,CASSSPTTTGPYEQYF
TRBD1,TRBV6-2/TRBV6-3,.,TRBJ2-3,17,TGTGCCAGCAGTTCCTACCCCTCCGGACAGGACGCAGATACGCAGTATTTT,CASSSYPSGQDADTQYF
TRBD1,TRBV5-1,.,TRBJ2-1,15,TGCGCCAGCAGCTCGGGGACAGGGCAGGGGAATGAGCAGTTCTTC,CASSSGTGQGNEQFF
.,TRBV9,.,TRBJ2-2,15,TGTGCCAGCAGCATCCACAGAACGGACCCCGGGGAGCTGTTTTTT,CASSIHRTDPGELFF
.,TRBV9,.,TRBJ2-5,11,TGTGCCAGCAGCGGAGAGGGTACCCAGTACTTC,CASSGEGTQYF
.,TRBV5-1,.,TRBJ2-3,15,TGCGCCAGCAGAAGGTTGCAAACTAGCACAGATACGCAGTATTTT,CASRRLQTSTDTQYF
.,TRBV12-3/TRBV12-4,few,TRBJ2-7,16,TGTGCCAGCAGACGCCAATCCGGGACTGGAGCCTACGAGCAGTACTTC,CASRRQSGTGAYEQYF
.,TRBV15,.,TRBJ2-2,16,TGTGCCACCAGCAGAGGTGGTAGCCCGAACACCGGGGAGCTGTTTTTT,CATSRGGSPNTGELFF
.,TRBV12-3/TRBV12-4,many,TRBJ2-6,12,TGTGCCAGCGACTCTGGGGCCAACGTCCTGACTTTC,CASDSGANVLTF
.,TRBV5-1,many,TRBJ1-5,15,TGCGCCAGCAGCTTGGCCGGGGACCAAAATCAGCCCCAGCATTTT,CASSLAGDQNQPQHF
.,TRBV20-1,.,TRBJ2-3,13,TGCAGTTCGACTTCCCGGGGCACAGATACGCAGTATTTT,CSSTSRGTDTQYF
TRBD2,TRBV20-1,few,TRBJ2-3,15,TGCAGTGGACTAGCGGGGGACATATACACAGATACGCAGTATTTT,CSGLAGDIYTDTQYF
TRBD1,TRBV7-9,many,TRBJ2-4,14,TGTGCCAGCAAAGGGACAGGGGACAAAAACATTCAGTACTTC,CASKGTGDKNIQYF
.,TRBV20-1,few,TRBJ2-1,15,TGCAGTGCGACCCCGACAGGAGGCTCCTACAATGAGCAGTTCTTC,CSATPTGGSYNEQFF
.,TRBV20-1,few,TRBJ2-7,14,TGCAGTGCTAGGGACCACAGCAACACCTACGAGCAGTACTTC,CSARDHSNTYEQYF
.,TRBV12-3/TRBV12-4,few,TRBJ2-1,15,TGTGCCAGCAGCCCCCGGATAGCGGCGTACAATGAGCAGTTCTTC,CASSPRIAAYNEQFF
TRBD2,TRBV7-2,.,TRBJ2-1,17,TGTGCCAGCAGCTTAGCCCTAGCGGATAGCTCCTACAATGAGCAGTTCTTC,CASSLALADSSYNEQFF
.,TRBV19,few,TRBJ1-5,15,TGTGCCAGTAGTATGGGCCCCAATAGCAATCAGCCCCAGCATTTT,CASSMGPNSNQPQHF
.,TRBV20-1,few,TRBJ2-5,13,TGCAGTGCTAGATGGCTAGCGTCTGGTGCCCAGTACTTC,CSARWLASGAQYF
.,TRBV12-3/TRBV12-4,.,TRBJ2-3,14,TGTGCCAGCAGTTTTCGGCAGGGGATTGATACGCAGTATTTT,CASSFRQGIDTQYF
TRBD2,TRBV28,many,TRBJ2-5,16,TGTGCCAGCAGTTTATTCTTAGCGGGGGGGCGCGAGACCCAGTACTTC,CASSLFLAGGRETQYF
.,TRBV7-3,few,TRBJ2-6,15,TGTGCCAGCAGTCGTGACAGGTCCTGGGCCAACGTCCTGACTTTC,CASSRDRSWANVLTF
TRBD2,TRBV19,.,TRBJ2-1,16,TGTGCCAGTAAGGGACAGGGACTAGCGGGAGGTAGTGAGCAGTTCTTC,CASKGQGLAGGSEQFF
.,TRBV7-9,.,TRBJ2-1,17,TGTTCCAGCAGCTTACGTCCACCAGGGCGGGCGGGGTCCATTCAGTTCTTC,CSSSLRPPGRAGSIQFF